These 20 T cell receptor beta chains were sequenced from one sample in a study of blood T cells in healthy people across ages (dated by TCRdb to the mid-2010s). The protocol used for the library was 5' RACE. The instrument was an Illumina HiSeq 2500. A second roughly 7 to 12 cycle PCR used a sample-barcoded 5' primer and a J-beta primer mix. TCRdb took the public reads, trimmed them with fastp at Q25, ran MiXCR for clone calling and kept in-frame beta chains. Records with the same CDR3 protein are collapsed into one entry carrying the most frequent genes and DNA. The sample table lists over a million distinct CDR3 sequences, less than 50% of them with a count of one. Over 15% of the sample belongs to the ten largest clones. Sequencing was performed on blood. These receptors all come from a woman aged 60 to 75 in good health.

The chain uses TRBV11-2 and TRBJ2-2; TRBD2 agrees at 9 bases. Trimming removed 6 bases from V and 6 bases from J; junction bases left unmatched: 8. The CDR3 has 15 residues. CDR1 and CDR2 (germline): SGHAT, FQNNGV. CDR3 loop: CASSERERGAGELFF. CDR3 nucleotides: TGTGCCAGCAGTGAGCGGGAGCGGGGGGCCGGGGAGCTGTTTTTT.

The J gene is TRBJ2-7, the V gene TRBV7-2, with D perhaps matching TRBD1 or TRBD2 (5 bases each). The V end was cut by 8 bases, the J end by 4 bases, with 21 bases between. The germline V gene has CDR1 SGHTA and CDR2 FQGNSA. CDR3 length equals 15 residues. CDR3 DNA: TGTGCCAGCGGCCGTGGGGGTCGGCCCCAGTACGAGCAGTACTTC. Translated: CASGRGGRPQYEQYF.

The chain joins TRBV27 to TRBJ1-1, with D possibly matching TRBD1 (6 bases). Between the trimmed V and J ends, which lost 2 bases and 7 bases, there was a span of 14 bases. The V gene's germline CDR1 is MNHEY and CDR2 SMNVEV (reference sequence). The CDR3 loop spans 14 amino acids. The CDR3 loop is CASSLSGTWIEAFF. The CDR3 DNA reads TGTGCCAGCAGTTTAAGCGGGACATGGATTGAAGCTTTCTTT.

This clonotype has only a few counts. V usage is TRBV3-1 and J usage is TRBJ2-7; D ambiguous. The V gene lost 6 bases and the J gene lost 1 base, with 10 bases spanning the gap. The CDR3 length is 13 residues. CDR1 and CDR2 (germline): LGHDT, YNNKEL (reference sequence). The DNA for the CDR3 is TGTGCCAGCAGTCAGTTTCCTTCCTACGAGCAGTACTTC. It specifies CASSQFPSYEQYF.

The rearrangement links TRBV20-1 to TRBJ2-3, with 8 positions matching TRBD2. In germline, CDR1 is DFQATT, CDR2 SNEGSKA (reference sequence). V gave up 1 base and J gave up 1 base; unmatched junction bases: 10. The CDR3 consists of 17 residues. CDR3 sequence reads: CSARVGLAGGRTDTQYF. CDR3 nucleotide sequence: TGCAGTGCTAGAGTCGGACTGGCGGGAGGCCGCACAGATACGCAGTATTTT.

J is TRBJ2-7 and V is TRBV5-6, with D possibly being TRBD2 (5 bases). From germline, CDR1 is SGHDT and CDR2 YYEEEE. The CDR3 extends over 12 amino acids. Deletions cut 6 bases from V and 3 bases from J, with 10 bases between. CDR3 loop: CASTSEGYEQYF. CDR3 bases: TGTGCCAGCACCAGTGAGGGCTACGAGCAGTACTTC. The full variable domain, with the rest looked up from reference TRBV5-6 and TRBJ2-7, is DAGVTQSPTHLIKTRGQQVTLRCSPKSGHDTVSWYQQALGQGPQFIFQYYEEEERQRGNFPDRFSGHQFPNYSSELNVNALLLGDSALYLCASTSEGYEQYFGPGTRLTVT.

This clonotype was counted only a few times. This rearrangement joins TRBV29-1 to TRBJ2-3; TRBD2 matches 7 bases. Germline V gene data show CDR1 as SQVTM and CDR2 as ANQGSEA. V shed 4 bases, J shed 0 bases, and the junction held 7 bases outside the gene matches. The CDR3 extends over 15 amino acids. CDR3 DNA sequence: TGCAGCGTTGTGGAACTAGCGCCTAGCACAGATACGCAGTATTTT. Its translation is CSVVELAPSTDTQYF.

Notes on this clonotype: One junction end does not reproduce the germline sequence, and a read error may be involved. The J gene is TRBJ2-3, the V gene TRBV20-1; unclear D gene. The CDR3 length is 12 residues. CDR1 is DFQATT, CDR2 SNEGSKA, per germline (reference sequence). The CDR3 here is CSARAITDTQYF. The CDR3 nucleotides are TGTAGTGCTAGGGCAATCACAGATACGCAGTATTTT.

This clonotype has more than one count but fewer than ten. A read error may account for a junction end that differs from germline. The chain couples TRBV7-8 to TRBJ2-5; 7 bases match TRBD2. Per the germline V gene, CDR1 is SGHVS and CDR2 is FQNEAQ. The length of the CDR3 is 16 residues. In DNA form, the CDR3 reads TGTGCCAGCAGCCCCCCTGGGACTAACTCGAAAGAGATCCAGTACTTC. This encodes CASSPPGTNSKEIQYF.

The gene calls are TRBV25-1 and TRBJ2-5; TRBD2 matches at 16 bases. The germline V gene encodes CDR1 MGHDK and CDR2 SYGVNS. The length of the CDR3 is 19 residues. V lost 5 bases and J lost 11; bases outside the gene matches: 20. CDR3 coding DNA: TGTGCCAGCAGTAACCCCGGGACTAGCGGGAGGGTGCCTTACAATGAGCAGTACTTC. Protein sequence: CASSNPGTSGRVPYNEQYF.

Concerning this clonotype itself: With a much larger clone just one base away, this may be a read error. This chain uses TRBV27 with TRBJ2-7; D call uncertain. The CDR3 is made up of 15 amino acids. CDR1 and CDR2 from the germline V gene are MNHEY and SMNVEV (reference sequence). Trimming took 4 bases from V and 1 from J, leaving 14 bases between them. The CDR3, as DNA: TGTGCCAGCAGTTCAACACGAGCGCGATCCTACGAGCAGTACTTC. Translated, it gives CASSSTRARSYEQYF.

This clonotype was counted between two and nine times. The J gene is TRBJ2-3, the V gene TRBV6-5, with a tentative D call TRBD2 (6 bases). The V gene's germline CDR1 is MNHEY and CDR2 SVGAGI. The CDR3 runs to 14 residues. Trimming took off 7 bases at V and 2 bases at J, with 13 bases between the two ends. The CDR3 region has the DNA TGTGCCAGCACCCTTAGCGGACTCACAGATACGCAGTATTTT. It specifies CASTLSGLTDTQYF.

The V gene is TRBV24-1, the J gene TRBJ2-3, with D hard to call. Germline V gene lookup returns CDR1 KGHDR and CDR2 SFDVKD. Trimming left V 0 bases short and J 6 bases short, with 3 bases between. This CDR3 is 12 amino acids long. The CDR3 loop reads CATSDLSDTQYF. CDR3 nucleotide sequence: TGTGCCACCAGTGATTTGTCGGATACGCAGTATTTT.

This chain connects TRBV5-6 to TRBJ1-6, with D possibly matching TRBD1 (5 bases). The CDR3 loop spans 15 amino acids. Trimming shortened V by 0 bases and J by 8 bases, and 12 bases separated the two germline ends. The germline V gene has CDR1 SGHDT and CDR2 YYEEEE. The CDR3 loop is CASSLVQGRDSPLHF. CDR3 nucleotide sequence: TGTGCCAGCAGCTTGGTGCAGGGACGGGATTCACCCCTCCACTTT.

This chain connects TRBV29-1 to TRBJ2-7; no clear D. The length of the CDR3 is 11 residues. Trimming stripped 4 bases from V and 5 bases from J, with 9 bases between. Germline V gives CDR1 SQVTM, CDR2 ANQGSEA. Written as DNA, the CDR3 is TGCAGCGTTGTCTGGGTCCACGAGCAGTACTTC. Encoded protein: CSVVWVHEQYF.

This clonotype was seen a handful of times. This chain connects TRBV30 to TRBJ2-7; D assignment may be TRBD1 or TRBD2 (5 bases each). V was trimmed by 5 bases and J by 7 bases, leaving 15 bases between them. CDR3 size: 12 residues. Germline assignment: CDR1 GTSNPN and CDR2 SVGIG (reference sequence). The CDR3 DNA follows: TGTGCCTGGTCACGGGACGTTGGAGAGCAGTACTTC. Translated, it gives CAWSRDVGEQYF.

The sample holds a few counts of this clonotype. The rearrangement joins TRBV25-1 to TRBJ2-1; D ambiguous. V lost 4 bases to trimming and J lost 9 bases, with 16 bases between them. The CDR3 runs 14 residues. Germline CDR1 MGHDK, CDR2 SYGVNS. The CDR3 DNA sequence: TGTGCCAGCAGTGGTCCAGTATCTATCATTGAGCAGTTCTTC. The encoded protein is CASSGPVSIIEQFF.

With respect to this clonotype: With a much larger clone just one base away, this may be a read error. The chain recombines TRBV4-1 with TRBJ2-1; unclear D gene. The J call may be mistaken, given a closer DNA end match to TRBJ2-7. Germline V gene data show CDR1 as MGHRA and CDR2 as YSYEKL. This CDR3 has 15 residues. The CDR3 DNA is TGCGCCAGCAGCCAACGGCTGAGCTCCTACATTGAGCAGTACTTC. Protein sequence: CASSQRLSSYIEQYF.

The V and J genes are TRBV11-2 and TRBJ1-1; 8 bases match TRBD1. With 5 bases clipped from V and 2 bases from J, the junction kept 4 bases outside the gene matches. The germline V gene has CDR1 SGHAT and CDR2 FQNNGV. The CDR3 is 14 residues long. The CDR3 DNA reads as TGTGCCAGCAGCCAGGGGGCCGCTAACACTGAAGCTTTCTTT. As protein: CASSQGAANTEAFF.

The chain joins TRBV3-1 to TRBJ2-5, with 7 nucleotides matching TRBD2. This CDR3 spans 15 amino acids. The V segment lost 2 bases and the J segment 2 bases; nucleotides outside the gene matches: 5. Per germline, CDR1 LGHDT and CDR2 YNNKEL (reference sequence). The CDR3 reads CASSQPGGGQETQYF. CDR3 nucleotides: TGTGCCAGCAGCCAACCCGGGGGAGGGCAAGAGACCCAGTACTTC.